This TCR beta chain is drawn from a study of patients and donors after allogeneic stem cell transplantation. Trimming took 10 bases from V and 8 from J; bases not matched to a gene: 14. Per germline, CDR1 SGHDN and CDR2 FVKESK. The CDR3 is 14 residues long. TCRdb used MiXCR to reprocess the RT-PCR reads, holding one entry per CDR3 protein. The table records 160,000 or so distinct CDR3 sequences, about a quarter of them present only once. The V gene is TRBV14, the J gene TRBJ2-3, with TRBD2 matching 8 bases. Sample: blood, either unsorted or a sorted T cell fraction (not recorded which). This receptor was obtained from a human donor who was either an allogeneic HSCT recipient or a stem cell or donor lymphocyte infusion donor (not recorded which). It is not recorded whose cells these are; they may come from a transplant donor. This CDR3 is CATSTRGGIVTQYF. The CDR3, as DNA: TGTGCCACCTCGACACGGGGGGGCATTGTTACGCAGTATTTT.